The rows below give T cell receptor beta chains drawn from one sample of a study of cytomegalovirus exposure and HLA in healthy donors. Produced via immunoSEQ multiplex PCR; TCRdb's table is partial and in-frame only. The sample includes 95,000 to 150,000 clones, 77% of them seen just once. Sequencing was done on a sample of PBMCs. The receptors derive from a human donor in good health. Both conserved end residues are part of each CDR3. The D gene is left open where the match is weak. The size field is filled for only some rows; it gives once, few, many or a size class.

V gene	J gene	clone size	D gene	CDR3 DNA	CDR3 protein
TRBV6-5	TRBJ1-1	.	.	TGTGCCAGCAGTTACTGGGGGGGGAGGGGCACTGAAGCTTTCTTT	CASSYWGGRGTEAFF
TRBV25-1	TRBJ2-5	.	.	TGTGCCAGTATGAGGGGAGGATCGTTAGGTCAAGAGACCCAGTACTTC	CASMRGGSLGQETQYF
TRBV15	TRBJ2-7	.	TRBD1	TGTGCCACCAGACACGCCCCAGGGGGCAGCACCTACGAGCAGTACTTC	CATRHAPGGSTYEQYF
TRBV2	TRBJ2-1	.	.	TGTGCCAGCAGTGACGTGGGGGGGCAGTTCTTC	CASSDVGGQFF
TRBV5-1	TRBJ2-1	.	.	TGCGCCAGCAGCTTGGGCGGGATTTCTCGGGCCGGGGGAAATGAGCAGTTCTTC	CASSLGGISRAGGNEQFF
TRBV27	TRBJ2-7	few	TRBD2	TGTGCCAGCCGGTACGGGACTAGCGGGAGTAAGGCCTACGAGCAGTACTTC	CASRYGTSGSKAYEQYF
TRBV7-6	TRBJ1-2	once	TRBD1	TGTGCCAGCAGCCCAGGGGGCTTCTATGGCTACACCTTC	CASSPGGFYGYTF
TRBV6-1	TRBJ1-5	.	TRBD1	TGTGCCAGCAGGCTCAGGGGGCCTAATCAGCCCCAGCATTTT	CASRLRGPNQPQHF
TRBV27	TRBJ2-3	.	.	TGTGCCAGCAGTTTGTTATCCACAGATACGCAGTATTTT	CASSLLSTDTQYF
TRBV5-4	TRBJ1-6	once	.	TGTGCCAGCAGCTCGCGGTCCGGTACAAATTCACCCCTCCACTTT	CASSSRSGTNSPLHF
TRBV19	TRBJ2-7	.	.	TGTGCCAGTAGTATCAGTCGTGCTAGCAACGAGCAGTACTTC	CASSISRASNEQYF
TRBV7-8	TRBJ1-1	.	.	TGTGCCAGCAGCTTAGAACAGACACACACTGAAGCTTTCTTT	CASSLEQTHTEAFF
TRBV6-1	TRBJ2-3	.	TRBD2	TGTGCCGGATTAGCGGGAGGCACAGATACGCAGTATTTT	CAGLAGGTDTQYF
TRBV13	TRBJ1-1	.	TRBD1	TGTGCCAGCAGCTTAAGCGACAGGGCGAACACTGAAGCTTTCTTT	CASSLSDRANTEAFF
TRBV14	TRBJ2-1	few	.	TGTGCCAGCAGCCAAGATATCCGGGACACCAATGAGCAGTTCTTC	CASSQDIRDTNEQFF
TRBV5-1	TRBJ2-5	.	TRBD1	TGCGCCAGCAGCTTGGTGAGACAGGGGCGCCCAGAGACCCAGTACTTC	CASSLVRQGRPETQYF
TRBV6-1	TRBJ1-5	medium-sized	TRBD1	TGTGCCAGCAGTGATGCCGCCGGACAGGGCCCTCCGCCCCAGCATTTT	CASSDAAGQGPPPQHF
TRBV7-8	TRBJ2-2	once	.	TGTGCCAGCAGCTTGCTCCTAGCGAACACCGGGGAGCTGTTTTTT	CASSLLLANTGELFF
TRBV18	TRBJ2-3	.	TRBD2	TGTGCCAGCTCACCCCGGGGGGCTAGCGGGGGCACAGATACGCAGTATTTT	CASSPRGASGGTDTQYF
TRBV6-1	TRBJ2-7	.	TRBD1	TGTGCCAGCAGTGTGGGGACAGGGGGAAACGAGCAGTACTTC	CASSVGTGGNEQYF
TRBV5-4	TRBJ2-2	few	TRBD2	TGTGCCAGCAGCCCTAGGGCTAGCGGGAGGGCCGGGGAGCTGTTTTTT	CASSPRASGRAGELFF
TRBV7-9	TRBJ2-7	once	TRBD1	TGTGCCAGCAGCTTAGGACAGGGCAGCGACTACGAGCAGTACTTC	CASSLGQGSDYEQYF
TRBV7-8	TRBJ2-2	.	TRBD1	TGTGCCAGCAGCTTAGTCGTGGGACAGGGGATTGATAACACCGGGGAGCTGTTTTTT	CASSLVVGQGIDNTGELFF
TRBV19	TRBJ2-7	once	TRBD1	TGTGCCAGTAGTATAGCCTGGACAGGGACCGAGCAGTACTTC	CASSIAWTGTEQYF
TRBV28	TRBJ2-3	once	TRBD2	TGTGCCAGCAGATCTAGCGGGAGTGGCTCAGATACGCAGTATTTT	CASRSSGSGSDTQYF
TRBV9	TRBJ1-2	.	TRBD1	TGTGCCAGCAGCGCGGGACAGCTTTATGGCTACACCTTC	CASSAGQLYGYTF
TRBV7-2	TRBJ2-1	.	TRBD2	TGTGCCAGCAGCCCGCCTAGCGGGAGGTTCAATGAGCAGTTCTTC	CASSPPSGRFNEQFF
TRBV19	TRBJ2-7	.	TRBD1	TGTGCCAGTAGTAACCGGGACAGCTCCTACGAGCAGTACTTC	CASSNRDSSYEQYF
TRBV28	TRBJ2-7	.	TRBD2	TGTGCCAGCAGTTTATTTACTAGCGGGAGGGCCGACGAGCAGTACTTC	CASSLFTSGRADEQYF
TRBV4-3	TRBJ1-1	.	.	TGCGCCACCCAGGGGTCGGCCACTGAAGCTTTCTTT	CATQGSATEAFF
TRBV10-3	TRBJ2-1	few	.	TGTGCCATCGAGGACGGGGAAGGCAATGAGCAGTTCTTC	CAIEDGEGNEQFF
TRBV10-3	TRBJ2-7	.	TRBD1	TGTGCCATCAGTGACGTCGGGACAGGGTTTACCTACGAGCAGTACTTC	CAISDVGTGFTYEQYF
TRBV5-6	TRBJ2-5	few	TRBD2	TGTGCCAGCAGCTTTTTACATGAAGCGGGAGGTAGAGAGACCCAGTACTTC	CASSFLHEAGGRETQYF
TRBV5-1	TRBJ2-5	.	TRBD2	TGCGCCAGCAGCTTCGTACTAGCGGGAGCTCAAGAGACCCAGTACTTC	CASSFVLAGAQETQYF
TRBV28	TRBJ1-5	.	TRBD1	TGTGCCAGCAGTTCAGGGGGCTCGGGCAATCAGCCCCAGCATTTT	CASSSGGSGNQPQHF
TRBV5-8	TRBJ1-5	.	TRBD1	TGTGCCAGCAGCCCCGGGACAGGGGTGGATGGCAATCAGCCCCAGCATTTT	CASSPGTGVDGNQPQHF
TRBV10-2	TRBJ1-2	.	TRBD1	TGCGCCAGCCTGCCGACAGGGGACTATGGCTACACCTTC	CASLPTGDYGYTF
TRBV4-1	TRBJ2-1	.	TRBD2	TGCGCCAGCAGCCAAATGACTAGCTTTGGTGACTCCTACAATGAGCAGTTCTTC	CASSQMTSFGDSYNEQFF
TRBV4-2	TRBJ1-2	.	.	TGTGCCAGCAGCCAAGATCGGACAGCTTACTATGGCTACACCTTC	CASSQDRTAYYGYTF
TRBV28	TRBJ2-7	few	.	TGTGCCAGCAGTCCGTTACAGCCTACATCCTACGAGCAGTACTTC	CASSPLQPTSYEQYF
TRBV19	TRBJ1-1	.	TRBD1	TGTGCCAGTAAAACAGGGGAACGGGCTTTCTTT	CASKTGERAFF
TRBV2	TRBJ2-1	.	TRBD2	TGTGCCAGCAGGATGGAACTGACTAGCGGGAGCGTCAATGAGCAGTTCTTC	CASRMELTSGSVNEQFF
TRBV6-5	TRBJ2-1	.	.	TGTGCCAGCAGTTTTAGCGGAATGACCTACAATGAGCAGTTCTTC	CASSFSGMTYNEQFF
TRBV5-1	TRBJ2-1	.	TRBD2	TGCGCCAGCAGCTTGCTACCGGGACTAGCGGGAGAGTTCTTC	CASSLLPGLAGEFF
TRBV5-4	TRBJ1-2	few	TRBD1	TGTGCCAGCAGCTTCCCCATACAGGGGGCAGGAGGCTACACCTTC	CASSFPIQGAGGYTF